This T cell receptor beta chain comes out of a study of Graves' ophthalmopathy and Graves' hyperthyroidism. The study amplified TCR beta CDR3 regions using RNA transcripts. The library came from an HTBI-primed first-round RT-PCR and a second-round multiplex PCR. TCRdb fed the multiplex PCR reads into MiXCR, producing one record per CDR3 protein. The sample includes some 750,000 distinct CDR3 sequences, 40% of them seen just once. Under 3 months in duration, the ophthalmopathy in affected donors had moderate-to-severe activity, CAS ≥3 and NOSPECS ≥4. The CDR3 is made up of 15 amino acids. Trimming cost V 5 bases and J 7 bases, with 24 bases left between them. Per germline, CDR1 DFQATT and CDR2 SNEGSKA (reference sequence).

The J gene is TRBJ2-7, the V gene TRBV20-1; D gene unclear. The sample consisted of peripheral blood. The TCR sequence derives from an adult man with Graves' ophthalmopathy. CDR3 in DNA: TGCAGTGCTGGTCAAATGAGTCGACACTGGGGTGAGCAGTACTTC. It yields the protein CSAGQMSRHWGEQYF.